The rows below give T cell receptor beta chains drawn from one sample of a study of blood T cell repertoires in COVID-19. The data were produced by immunoSEQ multiplex PCR, yet TCRdb's version contains in-frame clones alone and is incomplete. The sample carries approximately 250,000 clones, more than 85% recorded once. What was sequenced was peripheral blood. The receptors were sampled from a man younger than 30 with active or convalescent COVID-19. Both conserved end residues are part of each CDR3. A D gene is named only where the DNA matches it firmly. Not every row has a clone size; where given, it reads once, few, many or a size class.

TRBV18	.	TRBJ2-2	.	TGTGCCAGCTCACGGTATTTCGCGTTGGCCGGGGAGCTGTTTTTT	CASSRYFALAGELFF
TRBV5-6	.	TRBJ1-2	.	TGTGCCAGCAGCGGAGGGACCTATGGCTACACCTTC	CASSGGTYGYTF
TRBV6-5	.	TRBJ1-1	.	TGTGCCAGCAGTTACTCATCCAGGGGTGATGGCACTGAAGCTTTCTTT	CASSYSSRGDGTEAFF
TRBV6-6	.	TRBJ2-1	TRBD2	TGTGCCAGCAGTTACTTTGGGGGGGTTGATGAGCAGTTCTTC	CASSYFGGVDEQFF
TRBV5-1	.	TRBJ2-2	TRBD2	TGCGCCAGCAGCTTGGAAGGCGGGAGGGCCCCCACCGGGGAGCTGTTTTTT	CASSLEGGRAPTGELFF
TRBV9	.	TRBJ2-1	TRBD2	TGTGCCAGCAGCGTACGACTAGCCTCCTACAATGAGCAGTTCTTC	CASSVRLASYNEQFF
TRBV5-1	.	TRBJ2-7	TRBD1	TGCGCCAGCAGCTTGGCAGGGGGCAGTCTATACGAGCAGTACTTC	CASSLAGGSLYEQYF
TRBV28	.	TRBJ1-3	.	TGTGCCAGCAGTTTAGACACAGTGACCTCTGGAAACACCATATATTTT	CASSLDTVTSGNTIYF
TRBV27	.	TRBJ2-7	TRBD2	TGTGCCAGCAGTCCTCGGAGCGGGAGCTACGAGCAGTACTTC	CASSPRSGSYEQYF
TRBV6-2/TRBV6-3	.	TRBJ1-4	TRBD1	TGTGCCAGCAGTTACTCGCGGGACAGGGCTGAAAAACTGTTTTTT	CASSYSRDRAEKLFF
TRBV7-2	.	TRBJ2-1	.	TGTGCCAGCAGCGCCGCTGGAGGAGGGTTCCCTGAGCAGTTCTTC	CASSAAGGGFPEQFF
TRBV5-1	.	TRBJ1-4	.	TGCGCCAGCAGCTTCGGGGGGAGGACTGAAAAACTGTTTTTT	CASSFGGRTEKLFF
TRBV19	once	TRBJ2-7	TRBD1	TGTGCCAGTAGTCCAGGGACAGGGGAGGACTACGAGCAGTACTTC	CASSPGTGEDYEQYF
TRBV27	.	TRBJ2-4	.	TGTGCCAGCAGTTTCCTCCCGACAGGCCTAATAAGAGATTTAGCCAAAAACATTCAGTACTTC	CASSFLPTGLIRDLAKNIQYF
TRBV5-5	.	TRBJ1-2	TRBD1	TGTGCCAGCAGCGGACAGGGGGGGTTGGACTATGGCTACACCTTC	CASSGQGGLDYGYTF
TRBV4-1	.	TRBJ1-3	.	TGCGCCAGTTCCCGGGGAGGAAACACCATATATTTT	CASSRGGNTIYF
TRBV6-5	once	TRBJ2-7	.	TGTGCCAGCAAGCCTTTGGAGGCCGGCTACGAGCAGTACTTC	CASKPLEAGYEQYF
TRBV9	.	TRBJ2-5	TRBD1	TGTGCCAGCAGCAGTACTGAGGGCAGGGGGTTCCAAGAGACCCAGTACTTC	CASSSTEGRGFQETQYF
TRBV14	.	TRBJ2-2	.	TGTGCCAGCAGCCAAAATAGGGGGTTTTCCGGGGAGCTGTTTTTT	CASSQNRGFSGELFF
TRBV3-1/TRBV3-2	.	TRBJ2-2	.	TGTGCCAGCAGCCAGCAGGGGGGCACCGGGGAGCTGTTTTTT	CASSQQGGTGELFF
TRBV2	.	TRBJ2-1	.	TGTGCCAGCAGTGAAGCGGGAGGTAATGAGCAGTTCTTC	CASSEAGGNEQFF
TRBV4-1	.	TRBJ1-2	TRBD1	TGCGCCAGCAGCCAATCGGGACAGTATAATGAAGGCTACACCTTC	CASSQSGQYNEGYTF
TRBV7-2	.	TRBJ2-5	.	TGTGCCAGCAGCTTAGTCGGCGGGATCAAAGAGACCCAGTACTTC	CASSLVGGIKETQYF
TRBV5-1	.	TRBJ2-7	TRBD2	TGCGCCAGCAGCGCCGGAGGACTAGCACTCGGCGAGCAGTACTTC	CASSAGGLALGEQYF
TRBV5-1	.	TRBJ2-1	.	TGCGCCAGCAGCACCCAAGAATCAGGGAGGTCCTACAATGAGCAGTTCTTC	CASSTQESGRSYNEQFF
TRBV6-2/TRBV6-3	few	TRBJ1-1	.	TGTGCCAGCAGTTCGCCCCAGATGGACACTGAAGCTTTCTTT	CASSSPQMDTEAFF
TRBV10-1	.	TRBJ1-5	TRBD1	TGCGCCAGCAGTGCCTTGCCACAGGGGTGGGCCCTTTATAGCAATCAGCCCCAGCATTTT	CASSALPQGWALYSNQPQHF